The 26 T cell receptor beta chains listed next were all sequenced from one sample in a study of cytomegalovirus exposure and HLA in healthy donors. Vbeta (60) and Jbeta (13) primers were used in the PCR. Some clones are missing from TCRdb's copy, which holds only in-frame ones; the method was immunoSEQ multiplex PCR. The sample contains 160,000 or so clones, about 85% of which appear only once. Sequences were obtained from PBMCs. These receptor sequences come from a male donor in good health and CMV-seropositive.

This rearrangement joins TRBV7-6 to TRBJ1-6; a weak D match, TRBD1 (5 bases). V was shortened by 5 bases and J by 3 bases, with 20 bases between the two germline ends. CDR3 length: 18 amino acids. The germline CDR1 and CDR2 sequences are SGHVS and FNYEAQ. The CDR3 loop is CASSGRRDLQGYNSPLHF. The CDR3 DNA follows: TGTGCCAGCAGCGGTCGCAGGGATCTTCAGGGCTATAATTCACCCCTCCACTTT.

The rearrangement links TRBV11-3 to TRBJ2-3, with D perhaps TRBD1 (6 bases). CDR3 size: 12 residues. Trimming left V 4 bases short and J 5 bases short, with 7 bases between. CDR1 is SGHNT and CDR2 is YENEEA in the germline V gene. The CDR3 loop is CASSSQGDTQYF. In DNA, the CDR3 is TGTGCCAGCAGCTCACAGGGAGATACGCAGTATTTT.

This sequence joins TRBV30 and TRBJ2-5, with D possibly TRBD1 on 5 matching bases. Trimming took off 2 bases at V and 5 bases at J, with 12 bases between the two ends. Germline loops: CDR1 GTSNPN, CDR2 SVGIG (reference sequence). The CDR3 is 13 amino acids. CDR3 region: CAWSKGSQETQYF. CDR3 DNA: TGTGCCTGGAGTAAGGGGTCGCAGGAGACCCAGTACTTC.

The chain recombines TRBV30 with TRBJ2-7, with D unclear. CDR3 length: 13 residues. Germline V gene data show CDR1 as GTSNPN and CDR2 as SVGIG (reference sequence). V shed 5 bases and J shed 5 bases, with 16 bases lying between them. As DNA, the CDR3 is TGTGCCTGGTCCCACGCAGCGCGGAACGAGCAGTACTTC. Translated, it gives CAWSHAARNEQYF.

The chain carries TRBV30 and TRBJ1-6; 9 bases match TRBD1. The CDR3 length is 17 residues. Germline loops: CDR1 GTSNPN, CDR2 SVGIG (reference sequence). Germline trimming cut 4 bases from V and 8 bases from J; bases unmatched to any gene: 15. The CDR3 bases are TGTGCCTGGATGGGGACAGGGCGCCCCACCCCCGATTCACCCCTCCACTTT. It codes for CAWMGTGRPTPDSPLHF.

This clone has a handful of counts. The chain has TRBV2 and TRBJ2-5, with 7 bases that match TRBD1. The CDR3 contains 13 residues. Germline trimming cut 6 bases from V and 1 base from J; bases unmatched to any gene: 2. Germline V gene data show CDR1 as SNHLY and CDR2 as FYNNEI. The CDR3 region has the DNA TGTGCCAGCAGGAGGGACAGCCAAGAGACCCAGTACTTC. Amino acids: CASRRDSQETQYF.

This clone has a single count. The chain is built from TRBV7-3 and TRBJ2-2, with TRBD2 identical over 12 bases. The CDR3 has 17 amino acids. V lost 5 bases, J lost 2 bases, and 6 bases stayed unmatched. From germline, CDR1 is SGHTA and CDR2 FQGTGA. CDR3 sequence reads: CASSPGLAGSNTGELFF. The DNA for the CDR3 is TGTGCCAGCAGCCCGGGACTAGCGGGTTCTAACACCGGGGAGCTGTTTTTT.

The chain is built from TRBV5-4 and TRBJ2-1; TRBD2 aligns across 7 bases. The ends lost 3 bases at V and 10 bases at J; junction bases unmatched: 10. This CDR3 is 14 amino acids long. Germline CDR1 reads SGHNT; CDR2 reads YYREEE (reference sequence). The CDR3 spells CASSSMTSPQEQFF. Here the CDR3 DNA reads TGTGCCAGCAGCTCAATGACTAGCCCCCAGGAGCAGTTCTTC. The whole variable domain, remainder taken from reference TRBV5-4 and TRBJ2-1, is ETGVTQSPTHLIKTRGQQVTLRCSSQSGHNTVSWYQQALGQGPQFIFQYYREEENGRGNFPPRFSGLQFPNYSSELNVNALELDDSALYLCASSSMTSPQEQFFGPGTRLTVL.

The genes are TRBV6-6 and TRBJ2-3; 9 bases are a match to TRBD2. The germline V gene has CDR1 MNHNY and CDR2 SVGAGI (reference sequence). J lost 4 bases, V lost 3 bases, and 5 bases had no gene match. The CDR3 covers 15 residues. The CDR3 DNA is TGTGCCAGCAGTTATCCTAGCGGGGACTCAGATACGCAGTATTTT. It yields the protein CASSYPSGDSDTQYF.

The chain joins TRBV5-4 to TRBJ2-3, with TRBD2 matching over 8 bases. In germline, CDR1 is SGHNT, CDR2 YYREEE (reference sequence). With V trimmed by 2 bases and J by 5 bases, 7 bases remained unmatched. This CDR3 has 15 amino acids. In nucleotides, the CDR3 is TGTGCCAGCAGCTTAAGCGGGAGTGTGAGAGATACGCAGTATTTT. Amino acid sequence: CASSLSGSVRDTQYF.

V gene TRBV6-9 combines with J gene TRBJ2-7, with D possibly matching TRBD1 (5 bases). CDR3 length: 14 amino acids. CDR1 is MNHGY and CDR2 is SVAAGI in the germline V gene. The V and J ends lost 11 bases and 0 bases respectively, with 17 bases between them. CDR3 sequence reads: CALEALGDSYEQYF. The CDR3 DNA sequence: TGTGCCCTCGAGGCCTTAGGGGACTCCTACGAGCAGTACTTC.

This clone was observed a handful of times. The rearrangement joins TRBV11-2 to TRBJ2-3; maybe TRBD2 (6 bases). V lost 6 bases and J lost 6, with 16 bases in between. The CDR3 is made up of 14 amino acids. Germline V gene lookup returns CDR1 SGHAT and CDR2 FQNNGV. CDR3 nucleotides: TGTGCCAGCAGACCTCCAGCCGGGAGTGATACGCAGTATTTT. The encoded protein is CASRPPAGSDTQYF. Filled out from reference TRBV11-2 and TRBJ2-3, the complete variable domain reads EAGVAQSPRYKIIEKRQSVAFWCNPISGHATLYWYQQILGQGPKLLIQFQNNGVVDDSQLPKDRFSAERLKGVDSTLKIQPAKLEDSAVYLCASRPPAGSDTQYFGPGTRLTVL.

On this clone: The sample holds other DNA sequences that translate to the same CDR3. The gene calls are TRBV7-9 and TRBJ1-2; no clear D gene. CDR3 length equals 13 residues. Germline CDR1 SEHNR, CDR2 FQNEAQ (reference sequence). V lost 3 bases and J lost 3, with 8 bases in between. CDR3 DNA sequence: TGTGCCAGCAGCTTGGCGGGTGACTATGGCTACACCTTC. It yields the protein CASSLAGDYGYTF.

CDR3 sequence: CASSQEAEAFF. CDR3 bases: TGTGCCAGCAGTCAGGAGGCTGAAGCTTTCTTT. This rearrangement joins TRBV6-5 to TRBJ1-1; D call uncertain. Germline V gene data show CDR1 as MNHEY and CDR2 as SVGAGI. Deletions cut 5 bases from V and 6 bases from J, with 7 bases between. The CDR3 is 11 amino acids.

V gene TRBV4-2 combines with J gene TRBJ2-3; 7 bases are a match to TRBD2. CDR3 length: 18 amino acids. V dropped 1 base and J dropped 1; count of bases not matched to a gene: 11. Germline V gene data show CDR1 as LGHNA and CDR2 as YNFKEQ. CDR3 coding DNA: TGTGCCAGCAGCCAAGTACTATCGGGACGGGAGGGCACAGATACGCAGTATTTT. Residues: CASSQVLSGREGTDTQYF.

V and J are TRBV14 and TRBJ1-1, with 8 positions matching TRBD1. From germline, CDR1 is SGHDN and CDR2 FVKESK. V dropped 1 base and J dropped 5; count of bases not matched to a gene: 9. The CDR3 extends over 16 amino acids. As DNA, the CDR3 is TGTGCCAGCAGCCAAGGGCCTGGACAGGGCAAAACTGAAGCTTTCTTT. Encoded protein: CASSQGPGQGKTEAFF.

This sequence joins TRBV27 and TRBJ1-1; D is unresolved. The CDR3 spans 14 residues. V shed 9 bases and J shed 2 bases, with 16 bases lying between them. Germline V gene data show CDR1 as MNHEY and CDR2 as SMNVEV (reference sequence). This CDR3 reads CASRRAVLNTEAFF. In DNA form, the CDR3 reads TGTGCCAGTAGGCGGGCGGTGCTAAACACTGAAGCTTTCTTT.

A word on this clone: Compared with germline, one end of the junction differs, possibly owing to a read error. The CDR3 here is CSSSPRTGTGVSGYTF. In DNA, the CDR3 is TGTTCCAGCAGCCCCAGGACCGGGACAGGGGTTAGTGGCTACACCTTC. The chain employs TRBV7-9 and TRBJ1-2; the match to TRBD1 covers 10 bases. The CDR3 is 16 amino acids. In germline, CDR1 is SEHNR, CDR2 FQNEAQ (reference sequence).

The CDR3 reads CASSPGWANVLTF. CDR3 nucleotides: TGTGCCAGCAGCCCGGGGTGGGCCAACGTCCTGACTTTC. The rearrangement joins TRBV14 to TRBJ2-6; maybe TRBD2 (5 bases). Trimming removed 4 bases from V and 5 bases from J, with 6 bases in between. The CDR3 is 13 residues long. Germline values: CDR1 SGHDN, CDR2 FVKESK.

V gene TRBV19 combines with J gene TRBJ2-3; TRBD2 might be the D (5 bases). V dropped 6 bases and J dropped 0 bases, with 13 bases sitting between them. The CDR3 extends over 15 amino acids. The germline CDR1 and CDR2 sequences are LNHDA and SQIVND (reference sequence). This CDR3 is CASRRTVSSTDTQYF. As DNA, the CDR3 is TGTGCCAGTAGGCGGACTGTATCTAGCACAGATACGCAGTATTTT.

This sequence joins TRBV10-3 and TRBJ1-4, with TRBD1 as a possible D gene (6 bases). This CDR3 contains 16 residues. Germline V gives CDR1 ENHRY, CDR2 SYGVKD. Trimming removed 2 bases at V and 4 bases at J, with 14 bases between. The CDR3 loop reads CAISETGQSLNEKLFF. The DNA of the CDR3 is TGTGCCATCAGTGAGACTGGACAGAGCCTTAATGAAAAACTGTTTTTT.

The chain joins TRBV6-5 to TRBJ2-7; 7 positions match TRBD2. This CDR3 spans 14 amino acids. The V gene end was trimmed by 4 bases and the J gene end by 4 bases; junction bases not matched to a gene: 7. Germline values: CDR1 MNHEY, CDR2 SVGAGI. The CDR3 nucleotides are TGTGCCAGCAGTTCGGCGGGAGTGACGTACGAGCAGTACTTC. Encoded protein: CASSSAGVTYEQYF.

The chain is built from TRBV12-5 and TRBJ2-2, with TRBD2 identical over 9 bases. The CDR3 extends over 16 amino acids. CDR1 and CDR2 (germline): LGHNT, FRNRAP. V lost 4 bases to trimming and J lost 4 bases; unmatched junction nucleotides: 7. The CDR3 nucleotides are TGTGCTAGTGGTTCTTTAGCGGGAGTGATCACCGGGGAGCTGTTTTTT. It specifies CASGSLAGVITGELFF.

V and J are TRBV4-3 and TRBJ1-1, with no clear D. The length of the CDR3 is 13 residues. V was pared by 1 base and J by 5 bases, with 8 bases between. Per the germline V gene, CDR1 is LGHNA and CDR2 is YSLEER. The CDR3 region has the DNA TGCGCCAGCAGCCAAGTCCGGGTTACTGAAGCTTTCTTT. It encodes CASSQVRVTEAFF.

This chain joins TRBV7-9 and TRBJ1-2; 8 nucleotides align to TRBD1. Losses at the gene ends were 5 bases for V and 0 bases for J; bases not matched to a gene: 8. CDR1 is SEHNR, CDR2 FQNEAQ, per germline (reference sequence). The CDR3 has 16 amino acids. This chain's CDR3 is CASSTFPTGANYGYTF. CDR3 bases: TGTGCCAGCAGCACGTTTCCGACAGGGGCTAACTATGGCTACACCTTC.

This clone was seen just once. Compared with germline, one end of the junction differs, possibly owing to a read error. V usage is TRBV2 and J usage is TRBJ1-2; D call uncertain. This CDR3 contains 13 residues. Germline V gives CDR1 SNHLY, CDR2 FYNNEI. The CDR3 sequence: CASREERNYGYTF. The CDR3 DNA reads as TGTGCCAGCAGAGAAGAGAGGAACTATGGCTACACCTTC.